Each of the 30 T cell receptor beta chains below was sequenced from the same sample in a study of T cell responses to AZD1222 COVID-19 vaccine. Repertoires were generated with immunoSEQ multiplex PCR, while TCRdb's copy carries only in-frame clones and drops some. The table lists 130,000 or so clones, approximately 92% of them singletons, with about 3% in the top ten. This specimen was peripheral blood, taken on day 0 of AZD1222 vaccination. The receptors were gathered from an adult in good health.

This chain joins TRBV30 and TRBJ1-1, with D hard to call. The CDR3 sequence is 13 residues long. Trimming took 5 bases from V and 4 from J, leaving 14 bases between them. Germline-derived CDR1 and CDR2 are GTSNPN and SVGIG (reference sequence). CDR3 residues: CAWAARRRTEAFF. The CDR3 region has the DNA TGTGCCTGGGCCGCGAGGAGGCGCACTGAAGCTTTCTTT.

The chain uses TRBV5-5 and TRBJ1-1; D unresolved. The germline CDR1 and CDR2 sequences are SGHKS and YYEKEE (reference sequence). Trimming stripped 3 bases from V and 8 bases from J, with 8 bases between. The CDR3 spans 11 residues. The CDR3 region has the DNA TGTGCCAGCAGCTGGGGTGGGGAAGCTTTCTTT. It encodes CASSWGGEAFF.

This chain links TRBV9 with TRBJ2-3; 7 nucleotides align to TRBD2. The CDR3 runs 15 residues. Trimming at V came to 2 bases and at J to 3 bases, leaving 6 bases not matched to a gene. Germline V lookup: CDR1 SGDLS, CDR2 YYNGEE. CDR3 DNA: TGTGCCAGCAGCGTGAAGGCGGGAGCGACAGATACGCAGTATTTT. This gives the protein CASSVKAGATDTQYF.

The chain links TRBV6-4 to TRBJ1-2; no clear D gene. CDR1 is MRHNA and CDR2 is SNTAGT in the germline V gene. Trimming shortened V by 6 bases and J by 8 bases, and 22 bases separated the two germline ends. The CDR3 consists of 15 residues. The CDR3 protein is CASSPQAGGERGYTF. CDR3 coding DNA: TGTGCCAGCAGCCCGCAAGCCGGCGGGGAAAGGGGCTACACCTTC.

Here the CDR3 DNA reads TGTGCCAGCAGTTTAGCCTTGTCCTACGAGCAGTACTTC. Translated: CASSLALSYEQYF. The genes are TRBV27 and TRBJ2-7; D gene uncertain. Germline V CDR1 and CDR2: MNHEY, SMNVEV (reference sequence). CDR3 length: 13 residues. Trimming removed 2 bases from V and 1 base from J, with 6 bases in between.

This clone occurred a few times. This chain links TRBV5-1 with TRBJ1-6, with D tentatively TRBD1 (6 bases). CDR3 length: 14 residues. With 1 base removed from V and 10 bases from J, the gap between germline ends came to 12 bases. The germline gives CDR1 SGHRS, CDR2 YFSETQ. CDR3 region: CASSLTGPVSPLHF. In DNA form, the CDR3 reads TGCGCCAGCAGCTTGACAGGGCCCGTCTCACCCCTCCACTTT.

The chain uses TRBV19 and TRBJ1-5, with D tentatively TRBD1 (5 bases). V lost 1 base to trimming and J lost 5 bases, with 9 bases between them. The CDR3 extends over 14 amino acids. Germline V gene sequence: CDR1 LNHDA, CDR2 SQIVND (reference sequence). In nucleotides, the CDR3 is TGTGCCAGTAGTATAGTCCCGGGGGATCAGCCCCAGCATTTT. Protein sequence: CASSIVPGDQPQHF.

The chain couples TRBV28 to TRBJ2-5; TRBD2 aligns across 14 bases. V lost 10 bases, J lost 4 bases, and 11 bases stayed unmatched. Germline CDR1 reads MDHEN; CDR2 reads SYDVKM. This CDR3 is 16 amino acids long. The CDR3 bases are TGTGCCACTCGACTAGCGGGAGGGCCAGTCCGAGAGACCCAGTACTTC. It yields the protein CATRLAGGPVRETQYF.

V gene TRBV4-3 combines with J gene TRBJ1-3; 8 bases map to TRBD1. V lost 4 bases and J lost 3; bases outside the gene matches: 17. This CDR3 region has 19 residues. Germline V lookup: CDR1 LGHNA, CDR2 YSLEER. The CDR3 loop is CASSPSRSGGRGGGNTIYF. The CDR3 bases are TGCGCCAGCAGCCCTTCCAGGTCAGGGGGCAGAGGAGGTGGAAACACCATATATTTT.

V gene TRBV15 combines with J gene TRBJ2-5; TRBD2 aligns across 7 bases. The J segment lost 5 bases and the V segment lost 0 bases, leaving 6 bases of the junction unmatched. The CDR3 extends over 15 amino acids. Germline CDR1 is LNHNV and CDR2 is YYDKDF (reference sequence). The CDR3 region is CATSRDPAAGETQYF. The CDR3 DNA is TGTGCCACCAGCAGAGATCCGGCAGCGGGGGAGACCCAGTACTTC.

This chain links TRBV7-9 with TRBJ1-2, with 7 bases that match TRBD1. Losses at the gene ends were 3 bases for V and 0 bases for J; bases not matched to a gene: 4. The CDR3 totals 15 residues. Per germline, CDR1 SEHNR and CDR2 FQNEAQ (reference sequence). CDR3 DNA: TGTGCCAGCAGCTTGGAAGGGACAGCTAACTATGGCTACACCTTC. Translating gives CASSLEGTANYGYTF.

The chain combines TRBV6-2 or TRBV6-3 with TRBJ1-1; D is unclear. The V end lost 0 bases, the J end lost 1 base, and 6 bases lay between the germline ends. The CDR3 loop spans 14 amino acids. Germline CDR1 MNHEY, CDR2 SVGEGT. This CDR3 reads CASSYSQQNTEAFF. In DNA form, the CDR3 reads TGTGCCAGCAGTTACTCGCAGCAGAACACTGAAGCTTTCTTT.

V usage is TRBV6-5 and J usage is TRBJ2-1; D is uncertain. Germline V gives CDR1 MNHEY, CDR2 SVGAGI. This CDR3 spans 15 amino acids. With 6 bases removed from V and 0 bases from J, the gap between germline ends came to 12 bases. CDR3 in DNA: TGTGCCAGCAGCCCCGTAGAGAGCTCCTACAATGAGCAGTTCTTC. It encodes CASSPVESSYNEQFF.

For the CDR3, the DNA is TGTGCCAGCAGTTCCTCCGGGACCAGGCGGGCTTTCTTT. This codes for CASSSSGTRRAFF. The chain recombines TRBV27 with TRBJ1-1, with a tentative D call TRBD1 (5 bases). CDR3 size: 13 residues. The germline CDR1 and CDR2 sequences are MNHEY and SMNVEV (reference sequence). V lost 4 bases to trimming and J lost 11 bases, with 17 bases between them.

The chain carries TRBV30 and TRBJ2-7, with a tentative D call TRBD1 (5 bases). Deletions cut 0 bases from V and 2 bases from J, with 11 bases between. CDR3 size: 14 residues. Germline CDR1 reads GTSNPN; CDR2 reads SVGIG (reference sequence). CDR3 residues: CAWSVGRATYEQYF. The CDR3 DNA reads as TGTGCCTGGAGTGTGGGCAGGGCGACCTACGAGCAGTACTTC.

V and J are TRBV27 and TRBJ2-7; D not certain. Trimming took off 0 bases at V and 7 bases at J, with 10 bases between the two ends. The CDR3 loop spans 13 amino acids. The V gene's germline CDR1 is MNHEY and CDR2 SMNVEV (reference sequence). CDR3 in DNA: TGTGCCAGCAGTTTATCAACCACGCGAGAGCAGTACTTC. Its protein is CASSLSTTREQYF.

The V gene is TRBV7-6, the J gene TRBJ2-1, with 11 positions matching TRBD2. CDR3 length equals 18 residues. Germline CDR1 and CDR2: SGHVS and FNYEAQ. With V trimmed by 2 bases and J by 5 bases, 11 bases remained unmatched. CDR3 DNA: TGTGCCAGCAGCTTATTGGAAATAGCGGGAGGGGTAGACAATGAGCAGTTCTTC. Amino acids: CASSLLEIAGGVDNEQFF.

The gene calls are TRBV5-5 and TRBJ2-1; the D is unclear. The CDR3 is 16 amino acids. Germline CDR1 reads SGHKS; CDR2 reads YYEKEE (reference sequence). V shed 4 bases and J shed 7 bases, with 21 bases lying between them. The CDR3 DNA reads as TGTGCCAGCAGCCTAACGGACCGTACCCCCGCAAATGAGCAGTTCTTC. Translating gives CASSLTDRTPANEQFF.

The gene calls are TRBV7-6 and TRBJ2-3, with D possibly matching TRBD2 (6 bases). Per germline, CDR1 SGHVS and CDR2 FNYEAQ. The CDR3 sequence is 14 residues long. The V gene lost 2 bases and the J gene lost 5 bases, with 11 bases spanning the gap. The DNA for the CDR3 is TGTGCCAGCAGCTTATCCCTAGCGAAAGATACGCAGTATTTT. Amino acids: CASSLSLAKDTQYF.

The gene calls are TRBV10-3 and TRBJ1-1, with D maybe TRBD1 (5 bases). CDR1 is ENHRY and CDR2 is SYGVKD in the germline V gene. Deletions cut 6 bases from V and 3 bases from J, with 14 bases between. The CDR3 sequence is 14 residues long. The CDR3 DNA sequence: TGTGCCATCAGGGTAGCAGGGAGCGACACTGAAGCTTTCTTT. Its translation: CAIRVAGSDTEAFF.

This chain uses TRBV5-1 with TRBJ2-2; the D gene is possibly TRBD1 (5 bases). Trimming shortened V by 3 bases and J by 5 bases, and 8 bases separated the two germline ends. The length of the CDR3 is 13 residues. CDR1 and CDR2 from the germline V gene are SGHRS and YFSETQ. The chain's CDR3 is CASSWGDTGELFF. CDR3 in DNA: TGCGCCAGCAGCTGGGGCGATACCGGGGAGCTGTTTTTT.

The genes are TRBV4-2 and TRBJ1-3; TRBD1 might be the D (6 bases). This CDR3 has 16 residues. Germline values: CDR1 LGHNA, CDR2 YNFKEQ. V was trimmed by 0 bases and J by 0 bases, leaving 9 bases between them. For the CDR3, the DNA is TGTGCCAGCAGCCAAGAAGACAGGAGCTCTGGAAACACCATATATTTT. It encodes CASSQEDRSSGNTIYF.

This clone was found once. The V and J genes are TRBV27 and TRBJ2-3; D is undetermined. The germline V and J ends were trimmed by 4 bases and 0 bases, with 8 bases remaining between them. Germline-derived CDR1 and CDR2 are MNHEY and SMNVEV (reference sequence). The CDR3 is made up of 14 amino acids. CDR3 in amino acids: CASSWLTSTDTQYF. CDR3 DNA sequence: TGTGCCAGCAGTTGGCTGACTAGCACAGATACGCAGTATTTT.

The chain employs TRBV28 and TRBJ2-7, with D perhaps TRBD2 (6 bases). Trimming took off 6 bases at V and 7 bases at J, with 13 bases between the two ends. The CDR3 has 12 amino acids. Germline CDR1 is MDHEN and CDR2 is SYDVKM. The DNA of the CDR3 is TGTGCCAGCAGGGACTACGATAAAGAGCAGTACTTC. Translated, it gives CASRDYDKEQYF.

This chain connects TRBV30 to TRBJ2-7, with 7 bases matching TRBD2. Germline CDR1 reads GTSNPN; CDR2 reads SVGIG (reference sequence). Trimming cost V 0 bases and J 5 bases; bases outside gene matches: 7. This CDR3 comprises 14 residues. CDR3 amino acids: CAWSVNGGSDEQYF. CDR3 DNA sequence: TGTGCCTGGAGTGTGAACGGGGGGAGCGACGAGCAGTACTTC.

This clone appeared once. The chain employs TRBV5-1 and TRBJ2-4; a possible D gene is TRBD2 (6 bases). V was clipped by 4 bases and J by 10 bases, with 15 bases between them. Germline CDR1 reads SGHRS; CDR2 reads YFSETQ. The CDR3 spans 13 residues. CDR3 DNA: TGCGCCAGCAGCAAAGGAGGCGGGACGATTCAGTACTTC. Amino acids: CASSKGGGTIQYF.

This chain links TRBV28 with TRBJ1-5; D is unresolved. CDR1 MDHEN and CDR2 SYDVKM come from the germline V gene. The CDR3 is made up of 15 amino acids. V gave up 3 bases and J gave up 3 bases, with 12 bases separating them. The CDR3: CASSFPWGSNQPQHF. The CDR3 nucleotides read TGTGCCAGCAGTTTCCCGTGGGGTTCCAATCAGCCCCAGCATTTT.

This sequence joins TRBV19 and TRBJ2-1; TRBD2 agrees at 11 bases. J gave up 8 bases and V 4 bases, and 7 bases lay outside the gene matches. The CDR3 consists of 15 residues. The germline CDR1 and CDR2 sequences are LNHDA and SQIVND (reference sequence). As DNA, the CDR3 is TGTGCCAGTAGTACCTCTAGCGGGAGGATGGATGAGCAGTTCTTC. The encoded protein is CASSTSSGRMDEQFF.

The chain joins TRBV20-1 to TRBJ2-7; D remains unclear. Germline V gene data show CDR1 as DFQATT and CDR2 as SNEGSKA (reference sequence). Trimming stripped 2 bases from V and 5 bases from J, with 7 bases between. This CDR3 contains 11 residues. The CDR3 DNA reads TGCAGTGCTAGAATGGGAAACGAGCAGTACTTC. This encodes CSARMGNEQYF.

CDR3 sequence reads: CASNYKTGGSYEQYF. In DNA, the CDR3 is TGTGCCAGCAACTATAAAACAGGGGGCTCCTACGAGCAGTACTTC. This chain uses TRBV5-5 with TRBJ2-7; 8 positions agree with TRBD1. V lost 6 bases, J lost 0 bases, and 8 bases stayed unmatched. CDR3 length equals 15 residues. Germline loops: CDR1 SGHKS, CDR2 YYEKEE (reference sequence).